Listed below are T cell receptor beta chains from one sample, sequenced in a study of human T cells and chemical hapten exposure. One entry per CDR3 protein results from TCRdb running MiXCR on the RACE reads. The sample includes about 46,000 distinct CDR3 sequences, roughly 4.5% seen only once; the top ten take around 1.6%. The sequenced sample consisted of whole blood. These receptors were collected from a female donor in good health. Some clones in this sample may be carry-over from other donors' samples. The CDR3 runs from the conserved cysteine through the conserved F or W. Fields, in order: clone size, D gene, J gene, V gene, CDR3 protein, CDR3 DNA. D genes are given only for firm matches. Clone size is shown for a subset of rows, as once, few, many or a class of expanded clone.

clone size: many
D gene: NA
J gene: TRBJ2-1
V gene: TRBV5-1
CDR3 protein: CASSLALSAVDLNNEQFF
CDR3 DNA: TGCGCCAGCAGCTTGGCTTTGTCGGCAGTGGACCTGAACAATGAGCAGTTCTTC

clone size: many
D gene: NA
J gene: TRBJ1-1
V gene: TRBV29-1
CDR3 protein: CSGRQVGLPEAFF
CDR3 DNA: TGCAGCGGACGACAGGTGGGTCTCCCTGAAGCTTTCTTT

clone size: many
D gene: TRBD1
J gene: TRBJ1-4
V gene: TRBV3-1
CDR3 protein: CASSQGGGTVNEKLFF
CDR3 DNA: TGTGCCAGCAGCCAAGGAGGCGGGACAGTAAATGAAAAACTGTTTTTT

clone size: many
D gene: NA
J gene: TRBJ2-3
V gene: TRBV14
CDR3 protein: CASSHSSGRTDTQYF
CDR3 DNA: TGTGCCAGCAGCCACAGTAGCGGCCGCACAGATACGCAGTATTTT

clone size: many
D gene: NA
J gene: TRBJ2-7
V gene: TRBV7-2
CDR3 protein: CASSPWVGGSYEQYF
CDR3 DNA: TGTGCCAGCAGCCCCTGGGTAGGGGGCTCCTACGAGCAGTACTTC

clone size: many
D gene: NA
J gene: TRBJ1-1
V gene: TRBV20-1
CDR3 protein: CSASFYPVRRVTEAFF
CDR3 DNA: TGCAGTGCTAGTTTTTATCCAGTAAGACGGGTCACTGAAGCTTTCTTT

clone size: many
D gene: TRBD1
J gene: TRBJ2-3
V gene: TRBV20-1
CDR3 protein: CSASHIKPRDRGSTDTQYF
CDR3 DNA: TGCAGTGCTAGCCATATAAAACCCCGGGACAGGGGGTCCACAGATACGCAGTATTTT

clone size: many
D gene: NA
J gene: TRBJ1-5
V gene: TRBV12-3/TRBV12-4
CDR3 protein: CASRLAGVNQPQHF
CDR3 DNA: TGTGCCAGCAGATTGGCGGGGGTGAATCAGCCCCAGCATTTT

clone size: many
D gene: NA
J gene: TRBJ2-1
V gene: TRBV12-5
CDR3 protein: CASGWGVSDEQFF
CDR3 DNA: TGTGCTAGTGGTTGGGGCGTTTCGGATGAGCAGTTCTTC

clone size: NA
D gene: TRBD1
J gene: TRBJ1-1
V gene: TRBV9
CDR3 protein: CASSIQTGRRSTEAFF
CDR3 DNA: TGTGCCAGCAGCATTCAGACAGGGAGGAGGAGCACTGAAGCTTTCTTT

clone size: many
D gene: NA
J gene: TRBJ1-6
V gene: TRBV20-1
CDR3 protein: CSASRGHPTGNSPLHF
CDR3 DNA: TGCAGTGCTAGCCGGGGACATCCCACGGGGAATTCACCCCTCCACTTT

clone size: many
D gene: TRBD1
J gene: TRBJ2-7
V gene: TRBV18
CDR3 protein: CASSLQGATYEQYF
CDR3 DNA: TGTGCCAGCTCACTACAGGGGGCCACCTACGAGCAGTACTTC

clone size: many
D gene: NA
J gene: TRBJ2-7
V gene: TRBV28
CDR3 protein: CASRFPQGEQYF
CDR3 DNA: TGTGCCAGCAGATTCCCCCAGGGGGAGCAGTACTTC

clone size: many
D gene: NA
J gene: TRBJ2-4
V gene: TRBV6-5
CDR3 protein: CASSHDPQGRNIQYF
CDR3 DNA: TGTGCCAGCAGCCACGACCCGCAGGGTCGAAACATTCAGTACTTC

clone size: many
D gene: NA
J gene: TRBJ2-1
V gene: TRBV12-3/TRBV12-4
CDR3 protein: CASSLTRRDEQFF
CDR3 DNA: TGTGCCAGCAGTTTGACCCGGCGGGATGAGCAGTTCTTC

clone size: many
D gene: NA
J gene: TRBJ1-4
V gene: TRBV28
CDR3 protein: CASSLWLSVELEKLFF
CDR3 DNA: TGTGCCAGCAGTTTATGGTTGAGCGTGGAGCTTGAAAAACTGTTTTTT

clone size: many
D gene: NA
J gene: TRBJ2-5
V gene: TRBV18
CDR3 protein: CASSPPAGGETQYF
CDR3 DNA: TGTGCCAGCTCACCACCAGCCGGCGGGGAGACCCAGTACTTC

clone size: many
D gene: NA
J gene: TRBJ2-7
V gene: TRBV12-3/TRBV12-4
CDR3 protein: CASSLGDNAYEQYF
CDR3 DNA: TGTGCCAGCAGTTTGGGGGACAATGCCTACGAGCAGTACTTC

clone size: many
D gene: TRBD1
J gene: TRBJ2-1
V gene: TRBV10-3
CDR3 protein: CAISQGRGLYNEQFF
CDR3 DNA: TGTGCCATCAGCCAAGGAAGGGGGCTTTACAATGAGCAGTTCTTC

clone size: many
D gene: TRBD1
J gene: TRBJ1-4
V gene: TRBV4-2
CDR3 protein: CASRQPGGLEKLFF
CDR3 DNA: TGTGCCAGCAGGCAGCCAGGGGGCTTGGAAAAACTGTTTTTT

clone size: NA
D gene: TRBD2
J gene: TRBJ2-1
V gene: TRBV6-5
CDR3 protein: CASSFFGRGANPRQFF
CDR3 DNA: TGTGCCAGCAGTTTCTTCGGGCGGGGGGCGAATCCTAGGCAGTTCTTC

clone size: once
D gene: NA
J gene: TRBJ2-3
V gene: TRBV12-3/TRBV12-4
CDR3 protein: CASSLGSSTDAQYF
CDR3 DNA: TGTGCCAGCAGTTTAGGGTCTAGCACAGATGCGCAGTATTTT

clone size: many
D gene: TRBD2
J gene: TRBJ2-1
V gene: TRBV6-5
CDR3 protein: CASSYSGLAGEQFF
CDR3 DNA: TGTGCCAGCAGTTACTCCGGACTAGCGGGGGAGCAGTTCTTC

clone size: many
D gene: TRBD2
J gene: TRBJ2-1
V gene: TRBV5-5
CDR3 protein: CASSLGGTSFNEQFF
CDR3 DNA: TGTGCCAGCAGCTTGGGCGGGACTAGCTTCAATGAGCAGTTCTTC

clone size: few
D gene: NA
J gene: TRBJ1-1
V gene: TRBV5-4
CDR3 protein: CASSLEGGRTEAFF
CDR3 DNA: TGTGCCAGCAGCTTGGAAGGGGGGAGGACTGAAGCTTTCTTT